These 32 T cell receptor beta chains were all obtained from the same sample, sequenced in a study of OX40 agonist ivuxolimab in advanced cancers. Profiling relied on immunoSEQ multiplex PCR, and the TCRdb table lists in-frame clones only, not all of them. Of under 20,000 clones in the sample, more than 60% are singletons; the top ten hold about 33%. This specimen was CD4+ or CD8+ T cells sorted from blood, taken in a trial of the OX40 agonist ivuxolimab. The receptors originated from an adult with an advanced solid tumor such as melanoma, head and neck, liver or kidney cancer.

V usage is TRBV4-3 and J usage is TRBJ1-6, with 9 bases aligning to TRBD1. Germline CDR1 and CDR2: LGHNA and YSLEER. V lost 1 base and J lost 6; bases outside the gene matches: 1. This CDR3 comprises 15 residues. The CDR3 DNA sequence: TGCGCCAGCAGCCAAGGGGACAGGGTTAATTCACCCCTCCACTTT. Translated, it gives CASSQGDRVNSPLHF.

The chain recombines TRBV7-9 with TRBJ1-2; possible D gene TRBD1, 5 bases. The CDR3 extends over 15 amino acids. With 4 bases removed from V and 3 bases from J, the gap between germline ends came to 15 bases. Germline loops: CDR1 SEHNR, CDR2 FQNEAQ (reference sequence). CDR3 bases: TGTGCCAGCAGCTCCCCCGGGACGTCTGACTATGGCTACACCTTC. It is translated as CASSSPGTSDYGYTF.

J is TRBJ2-1 and V is TRBV7-6; the match to TRBD2 covers 15 bases. Germline values: CDR1 SGHVS, CDR2 FNYEAQ. The CDR3 has 15 residues. The trim removed 3 bases at V and 14 bases at J, leaving 8 bases unmatched. CDR3 sequence: CASSLGLAGGDTEFF. As DNA, the CDR3 is TGTGCCAGCAGCTTGGGACTAGCGGGGGGCGACACGGAGTTCTTC.

CDR3 region: CASSLAPDTQYF. In DNA, the CDR3 is TGTGCCAGCAGCTTGGCCCCAGATACGCAGTATTTT. V usage is TRBV5-6 and J usage is TRBJ2-3; D remains unclear. The CDR3 is 12 amino acids. V lost 0 bases to trimming and J lost 4 bases, with 3 bases between them. The germline gives CDR1 SGHDT, CDR2 YYEEEE.

The chain uses TRBV5-4 and TRBJ2-7; 7 bases agree with TRBD1. V dropped 2 bases and J dropped 2; count of bases not matched to a gene: 4. The CDR3 is made up of 14 amino acids. Per the germline V gene, CDR1 is SGHNT and CDR2 is YYREEE (reference sequence). The CDR3 nucleotides are TGTGCCAGCAGCTTAAACGACAGGGCCTACGAGCAGTACTTC. Translation: CASSLNDRAYEQYF. Full variable domain (missing parts from reference TRBV5-4 and TRBJ2-7): ETGVTQSPTHLIKTRGQQVTLRCSSQSGHNTVSWYQQALGQGPQFIFQYYREEENGRGNFPPRFSGLQFPNYSSELNVNALELDDSALYLCASSLNDRAYEQYFGPGTRLTVT.

The J gene is TRBJ1-1, the V gene TRBV13, with unresolved D. CDR1 and CDR2 (germline): PRHDT, FYEKMQ (reference sequence). Trimming removed 2 bases at V and 3 bases at J, with 7 bases between. The length of the CDR3 is 13 residues. CDR3 region: CASSLNGDTEAFF. The CDR3 DNA reads TGTGCCAGCAGCTTAAATGGGGACACTGAAGCTTTCTTT.

V usage is TRBV19 and J usage is TRBJ2-3, with a possible D match to TRBD2 (5 bases). In germline, CDR1 is LNHDA, CDR2 SQIVND (reference sequence). The CDR3 covers 12 residues. Trimming removed 5 bases at V and 7 bases at J, with 10 bases between. For the CDR3, the DNA is TGTGCCAGTAGTTTGGACTCTTATACGCAGTATTTT. It yields the protein CASSLDSYTQYF.

The rearrangement uses TRBV5-6 and TRBJ1-1, with a tentative D call TRBD1 (5 bases). Germline V lookup: CDR1 SGHDT, CDR2 YYEEEE. The V and J ends lost 5 bases and 6 bases respectively, with 14 bases between them. This CDR3 spans 13 amino acids. The CDR3 protein is CASRLGGSAEAFF. The CDR3 DNA is TGTGCCAGCAGGCTCGGGGGGAGCGCTGAAGCTTTCTTT.

The CDR3: CASRMGMGPNQPQHF. The DNA for the CDR3 is TGTGCCAGTAGGATGGGGATGGGGCCCAATCAGCCCCAGCATTTT. The chain combines TRBV19 with TRBJ1-5, with D possibly being TRBD1 (5 bases). The CDR3 sequence is 15 residues long. CDR1 and CDR2 from the germline V gene are LNHDA and SQIVND (reference sequence). Trimming shortened V by 6 bases and J by 3 bases, and 15 bases separated the two germline ends. The whole variable domain, remainder taken from reference TRBV19 and TRBJ1-5, is DGGITQSPKYLFRKEGQNVTLSCEQNLNHDAMYWYRQDPGQGLRLIYYSQIVNDFQKGDIAEGYSVSREKKESFPLTVTSAQKNPTAFYLCASRMGMGPNQPQHFGDGTRLSIL.

This rearrangement joins TRBV9 to TRBJ2-3, with D maybe TRBD1 (6 bases). The CDR3 loop spans 14 amino acids. Germline CDR1 is SGDLS and CDR2 is YYNGEE. V lost 5 bases, J lost 2 bases, and 12 bases lay in between. The CDR3 DNA reads TGTGCCAGCAGGCCAGGGGTCCCCACAGATACGCAGTATTTT. Its translation is CASRPGVPTDTQYF.

The V and J genes are TRBV11-1 and TRBJ2-1; no clear D. The CDR3 is 13 amino acids. V was cut by 2 bases and J by 7 bases, with 9 bases left in between. Germline V gene lookup returns CDR1 SGHAT and CDR2 FQDESV (reference sequence). The CDR3 sequence is CASSLMVGNEQFF. CDR3 sequence (DNA): TGTGCCAGCAGCTTAATGGTAGGGAATGAGCAGTTCTTC. Full variable domain (rest looked up from reference TRBV11-1 and TRBJ2-1): EAEVAQSPRYKITEKSQAVAFWCDPISGHATLYWYRQILGQGPELLVQFQDESVVDDSQLPKDRFSAERLKGVDSTLKIQPAELGDSAMYLCASSLMVGNEQFFGPGTRLTVL.

This chain uses TRBV28 with TRBJ2-7; D possibly corresponds to TRBD1 (5 bases). The CDR3 sequence is 14 residues long. The ends were cut back, 4 bases at V and 3 bases at J, with 13 bases in the middle. Germline CDR1 and CDR2: MDHEN and SYDVKM. The CDR3 DNA reads as TGTGCCAGCAGTTCAGAAACAGGAGTCTACGAGCAGTACTTC. This translates into CASSSETGVYEQYF.

By sample fraction, this clone is medium-sized. The chain uses TRBV2 and TRBJ1-4, with a tentative D call TRBD1 (5 bases). The V and J ends lost 5 bases and 7 bases respectively, with 23 bases between them. Germline assignment: CDR1 SNHLY and CDR2 FYNNEI. The CDR3 runs 17 residues. Here the CDR3 DNA reads TGTGCCAGCAGTCTCCTAGGGACCGACTACTTCGGTGAAAAACTGTTTTTT. Protein: CASSLLGTDYFGEKLFF. Complete variable domain (other parts from reference TRBV2 and TRBJ1-4): EPEVTQTPSHQVTQMGQEVILRCVPISNHLYFYWYRQILGQKVEFLVSFYNNEISEKSEIFDDQFSVERPDGSNFTLKIRSTKLEDSAMYFCASSLLGTDYFGEKLFFGSGTQLSVL.

The chain links TRBV5-4 to TRBJ2-7; D is possibly TRBD1 (6 bases). Germline V gene lookup returns CDR1 SGHNT and CDR2 YYREEE (reference sequence). This CDR3 comprises 14 residues. The V and J ends lost 4 bases and 0 bases respectively, with 11 bases between them. CDR3 in DNA: TGTGCCAGCAGCGCTTCGACAGGCTCCTACGAGCAGTACTTC. It yields the protein CASSASTGSYEQYF. Based on the CDR3 plus reference TRBV5-4 and TRBJ2-7, the full variable domain is ETGVTQSPTHLIKTRGQQVTLRCSSQSGHNTVSWYQQALGQGPQFIFQYYREEENGRGNFPPRFSGLQFPNYSSELNVNALELDDSALYLCASSASTGSYEQYFGPGTRLTVT.

By sample share, this clone is medium-sized. The J gene is TRBJ2-7, the V gene TRBV10-3, with D perhaps TRBD1 (6 bases). CDR1 ENHRY and CDR2 SYGVKD come from the germline V gene. This CDR3 spans 17 amino acids. The ends were cut back, 4 bases at V and 3 bases at J, with 22 bases in the middle. The CDR3 reads CAISAIPPVTGDYEQYF. As DNA, the CDR3 is TGTGCCATCAGTGCTATACCCCCGGTGACAGGTGACTACGAGCAGTACTTC.

This chain uses TRBV28 with TRBJ2-3; TRBD2 matches at 8 bases. The CDR3 runs to 15 residues. Unmatched junction bases numbered 1, after V lost 2 bases and J lost 0 bases. Germline V lookup: CDR1 MDHEN, CDR2 SYDVKM. CDR3 sequence reads: CASSLSGGSTDTQYF. CDR3 nucleotides: TGTGCCAGCAGTTTAAGCGGGGGAAGCACAGATACGCAGTATTTT.

The CDR3 bases are TGCAGCGTTGGGGCCAGCAGGACTAGCGGAGCGAACACCGGGGAGCTGTTTTTT. This gives the protein CSVGASRTSGANTGELFF. The J gene is TRBJ2-2, the V gene TRBV29-1, with 10 nucleotides matching TRBD2. V trimming: 4 bases; J trimming: 0 bases; junction bases outside the gene matches: 11. CDR3 size: 18 residues. Germline V gene lookup returns CDR1 SQVTM and CDR2 ANQGSEA.

This chain joins TRBV27 and TRBJ2-1, with D unclear. The CDR3 covers 14 residues. In germline, CDR1 is MNHEY, CDR2 SMNVEV (reference sequence). Trimming cost V 3 bases and J 2 bases, with 8 bases left between them. The CDR3 nucleotides read TGTGCCAGCAGTTTGTCAAATCCCTACAATGAGCAGTTCTTC. This translates into CASSLSNPYNEQFF.

J is TRBJ1-1 and V is TRBV7-9; no reliable D call. The CDR3 extends over 19 amino acids. Per the germline V gene, CDR1 is SEHNR and CDR2 is FQNEAQ (reference sequence). V was clipped by 4 bases and J by 0 bases, with 24 bases between them. The CDR3 DNA reads as TGTGCCAGCAGCTATCCAGAGGGAGGGCCTACGACCATGAACACTGAAGCTTTCTTT. Its protein product is CASSYPEGGPTTMNTEAFF.

By sample share, this clone is medium-sized. The chain carries TRBV5-5 and TRBJ2-7; D gene unclear. The ends were cut back, 0 bases at V and 6 bases at J, with 10 bases in the middle. The germline V gene has CDR1 SGHKS and CDR2 YYEKEE (reference sequence). The CDR3 length is 13 residues. The DNA for the CDR3 is TGTGCCAGCAGCTTGGGGACCTTCGTCGAGCAGTACTTC. Residues: CASSLGTFVEQYF.

This chain joins TRBV19 and TRBJ2-3; D is unclear. Germline CDR1 is LNHDA and CDR2 is SQIVND (reference sequence). V shed 6 bases and J shed 2 bases, with 12 bases lying between them. The length of the CDR3 is 14 residues. DNA for the CDR3: TGTGCCAGTAGAGGTCCGGCCACCACAGATACGCAGTATTTT. It specifies CASRGPATTDTQYF.

This clone was seen a single time. The chain joins TRBV27 to TRBJ2-1; perhaps D is TRBD1 or TRBD2 (5 bases each). With 5 bases removed from V and 5 bases from J, the gap between germline ends came to 13 bases. The CDR3 has 14 residues. CDR1 and CDR2 (germline): MNHEY, SMNVEV (reference sequence). The CDR3 spells CASSQSVGDNEQFF. The CDR3 region has the DNA TGTGCCAGCAGTCAGTCCGTGGGGGACAATGAGCAGTTCTTC.

The chain couples TRBV7-6 to TRBJ2-3; D is unresolved. The CDR3 covers 13 residues. Germline loops: CDR1 SGHVS, CDR2 FNYEAQ. The V and J ends lost 4 bases and 4 bases respectively, with 9 bases between them. The DNA for the CDR3 is TGTGCCAGCAGCTCGACGAGGCCAGATACGCAGTATTTT. It translates to CASSSTRPDTQYF.

This chain links TRBV9 with TRBJ2-1; TRBD2 agrees at 8 bases. CDR1 and CDR2 from the germline V gene are SGDLS and YYNGEE. The J segment lost 4 bases and the V segment lost 1 base, leaving 7 bases of the junction unmatched. The CDR3 has 16 residues. The chain's CDR3 is CASSVFGGALYNEQFF. The CDR3 DNA follows: TGTGCCAGCAGCGTATTCGGGGGGGCCCTATACAATGAGCAGTTCTTC.

This clone was observed a single time. This sequence joins TRBV6-5 and TRBJ1-5; no clear D. The germline gives CDR1 MNHEY, CDR2 SVGAGI. V lost 2 bases and J 4 bases, leaving 9 bases between the germline ends. The CDR3 spans 14 residues. The CDR3 nucleotides are TGTGCCAGCAGTTACGAGACAACTAATCAGCCCCAGCATTTT. Translating gives CASSYETTNQPQHF.

J is TRBJ2-6 and V is TRBV19, with TRBD1 as a possible D gene (6 bases). CDR3 length equals 15 residues. Trimming took 6 bases from V and 0 from J, leaving 9 bases between them. Germline V gene sequence: CDR1 LNHDA, CDR2 SQIVND (reference sequence). The CDR3 reads CASRQGSSGANVLTF. The CDR3 nucleotides read TGTGCCAGTAGACAGGGTAGCTCTGGGGCCAACGTCCTGACTTTC.

The chain couples TRBV11-2 to TRBJ2-1; a weak D match, TRBD2 (6 bases). This CDR3 is built from 16 residues. Trimming took 0 bases from V and 3 from J, leaving 12 bases between them. Germline V gene lookup returns CDR1 SGHAT and CDR2 FQNNGV. CDR3 bases: TGTGCCAGCAGCTTAGACGAGGCTAGCGTCTACAATGAGCAGTTCTTC. This translates into CASSLDEASVYNEQFF.

This chain joins TRBV28 and TRBJ2-5, with D perhaps given as TRBD1 or TRBD2 (5 bases each). The V gene's germline CDR1 is MDHEN and CDR2 SYDVKM. The V end lost 2 bases, the J end lost 3 bases, and 16 bases lay between the germline ends. There are 16 residues in the CDR3. CDR3 DNA: TGTGCCAGCAGTTTACGAACCATGGGGGAAGAAGAGACCCAGTACTTC. It encodes CASSLRTMGEEETQYF. The complete variable domain, with remaining parts taken from reference TRBV28 and TRBJ2-5, reads DVKVTQSSRYLVKRTGEKVFLECVQDMDHENMFWYRQDPGLGLRLIYFSYDVKMKEKGDIPEGYSVSREKKERFSLILESASTNQTSMYLCASSLRTMGEEETQYFGPGTRLLVL.

The chain carries TRBV27 and TRBJ2-7, with TRBD2 matching 8 bases. CDR1 is MNHEY, CDR2 SMNVEV, per germline (reference sequence). Losses at the gene ends were 5 bases for V and 3 bases for J; bases not matched to a gene: 6. This CDR3 is built from 14 residues. In DNA form, the CDR3 reads TGTGCCAGCAGTCTCGGGACTAGTCACTACGAGCAGTACTTC. The encoded protein is CASSLGTSHYEQYF.

The rearrangement joins TRBV10-3 to TRBJ2-7; TRBD2 is a possible D gene (6 bases). The CDR3 is 12 residues long. Trimming took off 3 bases at V and 12 bases at J, with 15 bases between the two ends. From germline, CDR1 is ENHRY and CDR2 SYGVKD. CDR3 sequence (DNA): TGTGCCATCAGTGACTACGGGGGTGCGTTGTACTTC. Amino acids: CAISDYGGALYF.

This chain links TRBV4-1 with TRBJ2-5; D could derive from TRBD1 or TRBD2 (5 bases each). Germline V gene sequence: CDR1 MGHRA, CDR2 YSYEKL. The CDR3 is 17 amino acids. V lost 2 bases and J lost 1, with 17 bases in between. Here the CDR3 DNA reads TGCGCCAGCAGCCAAATGACCATGGGGGAGCTCCAAGAGACCCAGTACTTC. The encoded protein is CASSQMTMGELQETQYF.

The chain combines TRBV28 with TRBJ1-1, with 7 bases identical to TRBD1. The CDR3 spans 15 residues. The trim removed 3 bases at V and 1 base at J, leaving 5 bases unmatched. CDR1 and CDR2 from the germline V gene are MDHEN and SYDVKM. The CDR3: CASSFEGAANTEAFF. CDR3 in DNA: TGTGCCAGCAGTTTTGAGGGGGCAGCGAACACTGAAGCTTTCTTT. The variable domain in full, with the rest retrieved from reference TRBV28 and TRBJ1-1, is DVKVTQSSRYLVKRTGEKVFLECVQDMDHENMFWYRQDPGLGLRLIYFSYDVKMKEKGDIPEGYSVSREKKERFSLILESASTNQTSMYLCASSFEGAANTEAFFGQGTRLTVV.